One and the same sample provided the 6 T cell receptor beta chains below, sequenced in a study of blood T cell repertoires in COVID-19. The table came from immunoSEQ multiplex PCR; TCRdb's copy has only in-frame clones and leaves some out. The table lists approximately 65,000 clones, 89% of them singletons. The sequencing input was peripheral blood. All receptors come from a woman aged 50 to 65 with active COVID-19.

The chain carries TRBV21-1 and TRBJ1-1; the table's D gene call, TRBD1, was not cross checked with the DNA. TRBV21-1 is a known pseudogene. CDR3 length: 20 residues. The DNA for the CDR3 is TGTGCCAGCAGCTTAAACCGGGAGGACAGGGTTTGGGTCATGAACACTGAAGCTTTCTTT. Residues: CASSLNREDRVWVMNTEAFF.

The rearrangement uses TRBV30 and TRBJ2-3, with 14 bases aligning to TRBD2. The trim removed 1 base at V and 1 base at J, leaving 10 bases unmatched. CDR3 length: 19 residues. Germline-derived CDR1 and CDR2 are GTSNPN and SVGIG (reference sequence). The CDR3 reads CAWSALGLAGGDGTDTQYF. DNA for the CDR3: TGTGCCTGGAGTGCCCTAGGACTAGCGGGAGGAGATGGCACAGATACGCAGTATTTT. Full variable domain (rest looked up from reference TRBV30 and TRBJ2-3): SQTIHQWPATLVQPVGSPLSLECTVEGTSNPNLYWYRQAAGRGLQLLFYSVGIGQISSEVPQNLSASRPQDRQFILSSKKLLLSDSGFYLCAWSALGLAGGDGTDTQYFGPGTRLTVL.

The rearrangement uses TRBV30 and TRBJ1-1; the match to TRBD1 covers 7 bases. This CDR3 comprises 14 residues. Germline CDR1 reads GTSNPN; CDR2 reads SVGIG (reference sequence). Trimming at V came to 5 bases and at J to 5 bases, leaving 11 bases not matched to a gene. CDR3 nucleotide sequence: TGTGCCTGGGCGAAGACAGGGTCATGGACTGAAGCTTTCTTT. Its translation is CAWAKTGSWTEAFF.

The chain employs TRBV6-6 and TRBJ1-1; TRBD1 aligns across 8 bases. Germline values: CDR1 MNHNY, CDR2 SVGAGI (reference sequence). The CDR3 consists of 14 residues. After removal of 5 bases from V and 1 base from J, the junction contained 3 bases not matched to a gene. For the CDR3, the DNA is TGTGCCAGCAGTATGGGGACAGGGAACACTGAAGCTTTCTTT. Encoded protein: CASSMGTGNTEAFF.

The J gene is TRBJ1-2, the V gene TRBV2, with 7 bases lining up with TRBD1. This CDR3 has 14 amino acids. CDR1 and CDR2 from the germline V gene are SNHLY and FYNNEI. Trimming removed 6 bases from V and 4 bases from J; junction bases left unmatched: 8. CDR3 DNA: TGTGCCAGCAGCCTCGAGAAGGGGGCCTATGGCTACACCTTC. This sequence encodes CASSLEKGAYGYTF.

This clone has just a few counts. V usage is TRBV29-1 and J usage is TRBJ2-7; 13 bases map to TRBD2. Germline CDR1 and CDR2: SQVTM and ANQGSEA. J was trimmed by 2 bases and V by 2 bases; bases with no gene match: 3. This CDR3 is 15 amino acids long. The CDR3 protein is CSVEKTSGRAYEQYF. CDR3 nucleotides: TGCAGCGTTGAAAAAACTAGCGGGAGGGCCTACGAGCAGTACTTC.